These 10 T cell receptor beta chains originate from one sample sequenced in a study of PD-1 blockade in classical Hodgkin lymphoma. Noted time point: cycle 4 day 1 (C4D1), after less than 7 weeks of nivolumab. No patient escaped relapse after autologous stem cell transplantation, and brentuximab vedotin exposure varied. The protocol was immunoSEQ multiplex PCR, while the TCRdb copy is restricted to in-frame clones and leaves out a portion. The data hold around 25,000 clones, with 72% observed a single time. Material: peripheral blood mononuclear cells (PBMCs), obtained before the fourth cycle of nivolumab. These receptors all stem from a human donor with classical Hodgkin lymphoma.

This clone was counted a few times. The chain joins TRBV27 to TRBJ2-7, with unresolved D. Germline V gene lookup returns CDR1 MNHEY and CDR2 SMNVEV (reference sequence). The ends were cut back, 0 bases at V and 1 base at J, with 10 bases in the middle. CDR3 size: 15 residues. CDR3 residues: CASSLSLGTSYEQYF. CDR3 DNA sequence: TGTGCCAGCAGTTTATCATTGGGAACTTCCTACGAGCAGTACTTC.

This sequence joins TRBV19 and TRBJ2-1, with D tentatively TRBD1 (5 bases). The CDR3 sequence is 16 residues long. Deletions cut 7 bases from V and 0 bases from J, with 16 bases between. Germline V gene data show CDR1 as LNHDA and CDR2 as SQIVND (reference sequence). The chain's CDR3 is CASTARQTSSYNEQFF. The CDR3 region has the DNA TGTGCCAGTACCGCGAGACAGACGAGCTCCTACAATGAGCAGTTCTTC.

The chain employs TRBV6-5 and TRBJ2-5; D is perhaps TRBD2 (5 bases). This CDR3 comprises 14 residues. V lost 0 bases and J lost 5, with 10 bases in between. Germline CDR1 MNHEY, CDR2 SVGAGI. CDR3 sequence (DNA): TGTGCCAGCAGTTACTCTGCGGGTATGGAGACCCAGTACTTC. It is translated as CASSYSAGMETQYF.

This clone was seen a handful of times. The gene calls are TRBV2 and TRBJ1-2; D gene uncertain. The V gene lost 3 bases and the J gene lost 6 bases, with 14 bases spanning the gap. The CDR3 totals 14 residues. Per the germline V gene, CDR1 is SNHLY and CDR2 is FYNNEI. The CDR3: CASSERARPNGYTF. For the CDR3, the DNA is TGTGCCAGCAGTGAGAGGGCGCGGCCGAATGGCTACACCTTC.

The J gene is TRBJ1-4, the V gene TRBV7-2; D gene uncertain. Trimming left V 1 base short and J 8 bases short, with 14 bases between. Germline CDR1 SGHTA, CDR2 FQGNSA. CDR3 length: 15 residues. Here the CDR3 reads CASSLDLASAEKLFF. The CDR3 nucleotides read TGTGCCAGCAGCTTAGATCTCGCCTCTGCGGAAAAACTGTTTTTT.

The CDR3 region has the DNA TGTGCCAGCAGCTTAGGGCAGGGCTACAATGAGCAGTTCTTC. Translating it yields CASSLGQGYNEQFF. The chain couples TRBV11-3 to TRBJ2-1; D may be TRBD1 (5 bases). This CDR3 is built from 14 residues. V gave up 1 base and J gave up 3 bases, with 7 bases separating them. Germline lookup yields CDR1 SGHNT and CDR2 YENEEA. Variable domain in full (rest from reference TRBV11-3 and TRBJ2-1): EAGVVQSPRYKIIEKKQPVAFWCNPISGHNTLYWYLQNLGQGPELLIRYENEEAVDDSQLPKDRFSAERLKGVDSTLKIQPAELGDSAVYLCASSLGQGYNEQFFGPGTRLTVL.

The J gene is TRBJ2-5, the V gene TRBV5-6, with D perhaps TRBD2 (7 bases). The CDR3 totals 16 residues. Germline lookup yields CDR1 SGHDT and CDR2 YYEEEE. Between the trimmed V and J ends, which lost 1 base and 4 bases, there was a span of 17 bases. The DNA of the CDR3 is TGTGCCAGCAGCTTGTATTGGGGGGGCATAGGAGAGACCCAGTACTTC. As protein: CASSLYWGGIGETQYF.

The rearrangement uses TRBV19 and TRBJ2-1; D is possibly TRBD1 or TRBD2 (5 bases each). The germline gives CDR1 LNHDA, CDR2 SQIVND (reference sequence). V was clipped by 1 base and J by 5 bases, with 18 bases between them. The CDR3 has 17 amino acids. CDR3 sequence reads: CASSIVGPLAFDNEQFF. Here the CDR3 DNA reads TGTGCCAGTAGTATAGTGGGACCACTTGCGTTCGACAATGAGCAGTTCTTC.

Written as DNA, the CDR3 is TGTGCCAGCACAATAGCGGGGGCCCGGGCGGGTGAGCAGTTCTTC. Protein: CASTIAGARAGEQFF. The gene calls are TRBV28 and TRBJ2-1; 9 bases fit TRBD2. V shed 7 bases, J shed 9 bases, and the junction held 13 bases outside the gene matches. The germline gives CDR1 MDHEN, CDR2 SYDVKM. The CDR3 has 15 amino acids. Variable domain in full (rest from reference TRBV28 and TRBJ2-1): DVKVTQSSRYLVKRTGEKVFLECVQDMDHENMFWYRQDPGLGLRLIYFSYDVKMKEKGDIPEGYSVSREKKERFSLILESASTNQTSMYLCASTIAGARAGEQFFGPGTRLTVL.

The rearrangement uses TRBV6-6 and TRBJ1-2, with TRBD1 as a possible D gene (5 bases). Trimming shortened V by 0 bases and J by 8 bases, and 13 bases separated the two germline ends. Germline V CDR1 and CDR2: MNHNY, SVGAGI (reference sequence). The length of the CDR3 is 14 residues. CDR3 DNA sequence: TGTGCCAGCAGTTACTCCAGGGTAGGGAAAGGCTACACCTTC. Encoded protein: CASSYSRVGKGYTF.